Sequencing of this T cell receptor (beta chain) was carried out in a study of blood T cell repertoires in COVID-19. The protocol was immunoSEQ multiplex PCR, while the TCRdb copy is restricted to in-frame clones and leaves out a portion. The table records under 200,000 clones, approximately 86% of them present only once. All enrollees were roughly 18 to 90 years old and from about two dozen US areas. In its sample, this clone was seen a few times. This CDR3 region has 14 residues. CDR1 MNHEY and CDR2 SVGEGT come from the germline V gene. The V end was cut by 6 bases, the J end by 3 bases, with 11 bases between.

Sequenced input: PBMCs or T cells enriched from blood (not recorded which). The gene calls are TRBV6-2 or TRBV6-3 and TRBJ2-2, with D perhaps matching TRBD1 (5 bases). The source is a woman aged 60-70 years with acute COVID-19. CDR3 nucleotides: TGTGCCAGCAGCCCTGGACATTACACCGGGGAGCTGTTTTTT. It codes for CASSPGHYTGELFF.